This entry concerns a single T cell receptor (beta chain). The antigen is not known. The entry originates in a study of blood T cells in healthy people across ages. V lost 4 bases to trimming and J lost 4 bases, with 15 bases between them. This CDR3 is 15 amino acids long. Germline-derived CDR1 and CDR2 are SGHDT and YYEEEE. Regarding the study as a whole: Reliance upon unsorted PBMCs precluded definitive naive versus antigen-experienced comparison.

Drawing of peripheral blood yielded ten milliliters from each donor. In each sample, at least 6 million PBMCs were isolated. A J-beta primer mix and a sample-barcoded 5' primer were used in a second PCR of about 7 to 12 cycles. TCRdb re-called the 5' RACE reads with MiXCR, one entry per CDR3 protein. There are about 1.1 million distinct CDR3 sequences in the sample; roughly two fifths occur only once, and around 13% lies in the top ten. This sequence was found in a man aged 18 to 29 in good health. This chain uses TRBV5-6 with TRBJ2-4, with D possibly matching TRBD2 (5 bases). The material sequenced was blood. CDR3 in amino acids: CASSVLTSVKNIQYF. The CDR3 DNA reads as TGTGCCAGCAGCGTCCTCACTAGTGTTAAAAACATTCAGTACTTC.